The rows below give T cell receptor beta chains drawn from one sample of a study of T cell responses to AZD1222 COVID-19 vaccine. Data came from immunoSEQ multiplex PCR; TCRdb stores just in-frame clones and leaves some out. The sample has more than 95,000 clones; about nine tenths are singletons. This material consisted of peripheral blood, taken on day 0 of MenACWY control vaccination. These receptors were taken from an adult in good health. Both conserved end residues are part of each CDR3.

CDR3	V	J
CASSLQGNQPQHF	TRBV5-6	TRBJ1-5
CAWTRQETQYF	TRBV30	TRBJ2-5
CASSQDRSTNEKLFF	TRBV19	TRBJ1-4
CASSSGLHEQFF	TRBV6-5	TRBJ2-1
CASSRGFTTNEKLFF	TRBV6-5	TRBJ1-4
CASTRNRQGGGYTF	TRBV7-8	TRBJ1-2
CASSIARQGRWDSNQPQHF	TRBV19	TRBJ1-5
CASSRLQSSYNSPLHF	TRBV28	TRBJ1-6
CASSQEGTGTGYTF	TRBV4-1	TRBJ1-2
CAWSKRQGLSYNSPLHF	TRBV30	TRBJ1-6
CASSPGPWGSYEQYF	TRBV28	TRBJ2-7
CASSRLGNYNEQFF	TRBV4-1	TRBJ2-1
CATSRARGEGTGELFF	TRBV15	TRBJ2-2
CASSQRRVMGEAFF	TRBV3-1/TRBV3-2	TRBJ1-1
CASSENPGPNEQFF	TRBV2	TRBJ2-1
CASVPTDRGAQPQHF	TRBV28	TRBJ1-5
CASSFQEQTGELFF	TRBV5-4	TRBJ2-2
CAWSPTREKYF	TRBV30	TRBJ2-3
CASSTDRGEYNEQFF	TRBV19	TRBJ2-1
CASSLHVAGRDVDNSPLHF	TRBV18	TRBJ1-6
CASAPTGKVNEQFF	TRBV28	TRBJ2-1
CASTRDSNSPLHF	TRBV19	TRBJ1-6
CASRPPWDRGADTQYF	TRBV19	TRBJ2-3
CASRRGGADTEAFF	TRBV7-8	TRBJ1-1
CASYLDRVQGTQYF	TRBV18	TRBJ2-5
CASSQEWDRGHEQYF	TRBV3-1/TRBV3-2	TRBJ2-7
CASTRQGGYTF	TRBV28	TRBJ1-2
CASSPPGGANVLTF	TRBV18	TRBJ2-6
CASSQEVRGGYTF	TRBV4-2	TRBJ1-2